This TCR beta chain was captured in a study of T cell responses to AZD1222 COVID-19 vaccine. The CDR3 totals 14 residues. Germline V gives CDR1 MRHNA, CDR2 SNTAGT. V gave up 3 bases and J gave up 5 bases, with 11 bases separating them. Sequencing was performed with immunoSEQ multiplex PCR; in TCRdb, only in-frame clones are kept and a portion is missing. The table lists about 150,000 clones, 75% to 95% of them singletons. The TCR originated in an adult in good health. This chain uses TRBV6-4 with TRBJ2-1; no firm D call. The sample consisted of peripheral blood, taken on day 0 of AZD1222 vaccination. The CDR3 here is CASSERVQDNEQFF. Here the CDR3 DNA reads TGTGCCAGCAGTGAAAGGGTTCAAGACAATGAGCAGTTCTTC.